This entry features one TCR beta chain sequence. Antigen unknown. The data stem from a study of cytomegalovirus exposure and HLA in healthy donors. General study results and limits: It was 160 or so TCR beta chains that were listed as cytomegalovirus-associated. As was reported, the classifier diagnosed cytomegalovirus status with high specificity and sensitivity.

The PCR contained 60 Vbeta and 13 Jbeta primers. Repertoires were generated with immunoSEQ multiplex PCR, while TCRdb's copy carries only in-frame clones and drops some. Here the sample spans under 130,000 clones, roughly 85% being singletons. This CDR3 spans 14 amino acids. Germline V lookup: CDR1 SGHTA, CDR2 FQGNSA. The ends were cut back, 5 bases at V and 7 bases at J, with 17 bases in the middle. The material sequenced was PBMCs. The chain has TRBV7-2 and TRBJ1-1; a possible D gene is TRBD1 (6 bases). This TCR derives from a woman aged 40-49 years in good health and CMV-seronegative. Here the CDR3 reads CASSRVRGRFEAFF. Written as DNA, the CDR3 is TGTGCCAGCAGCAGAGTCAGGGGACGATTTGAAGCTTTCTTT.